One sample yielded the 18 T cell receptor beta chains listed below, sequenced in a study of T cell repertoires in cytomegalovirus infection. These receptors lack a known antigen. TCRdb reanalysed the reads using MiXCR and keeps one entry per CDR3 protein. The sample contains a few hundred thousand distinct CDR3 sequences, approximately 30% of which appear only once. The sample was cultured PBMCs, taken from culture after CMV antigen stimulation. The source of these receptors is a human donor in good health (CMV status not recorded). Some clones in this sample may be carry-over from other donors' samples.

The chain couples TRBV7-8 to TRBJ2-7; D gene uncertain. The CDR3 consists of 15 residues. V was cut by 4 bases and J by 0 bases, with 13 bases left in between. CDR1 and CDR2 (germline): SGHVS, FQNEAQ. CDR3 DNA: TGTGCCAGCAGCTCAAGTCAGGAGAGCTCCTACGAGCAGTACTTC. Amino acid sequence: CASSSSQESSYEQYF.

This clonotype came up once. This chain links TRBV7-2 with TRBJ1-4; D is uncertain. Trimming shortened V by 6 bases and J by 0 bases, and 8 bases separated the two germline ends. CDR3 length: 14 residues. Germline V gene lookup returns CDR1 SGHTA and CDR2 FQGNSA. The CDR3 sequence: CASREESTNEKLFF. The CDR3 DNA follows: TGTGCCAGCAGAGAGGAGTCAACTAATGAAAAACTGTTTTTT. Drawing the rest from reference TRBV7-2 and TRBJ1-4, the complete variable domain is GAGVSQSPSNKVTEKGKDVELRCDPISGHTALYWYRQSLGQGLEFLIYFQGNSAPDKSGLPSDRFSAERTGGSVSTLTIQRTQQEDSAVYLCASREESTNEKLFFGSGTQLSVL.

The V gene is TRBV24-1, the J gene TRBJ2-2; 10 bases align to TRBD1. J gave up 3 bases and V 5 bases, and 2 bases lay outside the gene matches. Germline CDR1 KGHDR, CDR2 SFDVKD. This CDR3 comprises 15 residues. Here the CDR3 DNA reads TGTGCCACCAGTGTCGGGACAGGGGACACCGGGGAGCTGTTTTTT. As protein: CATSVGTGDTGELFF.

As regards this clonotype: A read error may account for a junction end that differs from germline. The genes are TRBV18 and TRBJ2-1, with 8 positions matching TRBD2. The CDR3 loop spans 17 amino acids. Per the germline V gene, CDR1 is KGHSH and CDR2 is LQKENI. CDR3 sequence: CASSRIFSGNTYNEQLF. The DNA for the CDR3 is TGTGCCAGCTCACGGATCTTTAGCGGGAACACCTACAATGAGCAGCTCTTC.

In its sample, this clonotype was seen many times. The gene calls are TRBV7-2 and TRBJ1-2, with D perhaps matching TRBD1 (5 bases). CDR3 length: 16 amino acids. Trimming pared 5 bases from V and 2 bases from J, leaving 18 bases between. The germline V gene has CDR1 SGHTA and CDR2 FQGNSA. The CDR3 DNA follows: TGTGCCAGCAGCCCCAACCAGGGCGGAACCAACTATGGCTACACCTTC. Protein product: CASSPNQGGTNYGYTF.

J is TRBJ2-5 and V is TRBV6-2 or TRBV6-3; 8 bases are a match to TRBD2. This CDR3 comprises 16 residues. Germline V lookup: CDR1 MNHEY, CDR2 SVGEGT. Trimming took 2 bases from V and 0 from J; bases not matched to a gene: 5. Here the CDR3 reads CASSYGTSGNQETQYF. CDR3 DNA: TGTGCCAGCAGTTACGGCACTAGCGGTAACCAAGAGACCCAGTACTTC.

The chain uses TRBV4-3 and TRBJ2-5; no reliable D call. Trimming pared 0 bases from V and 5 bases from J, leaving 10 bases between. This CDR3 is built from 14 residues. CDR1 LGHNA and CDR2 YSLEER come from the germline V gene. CDR3 residues: CASSQDLSQETQYF. The CDR3 DNA sequence: TGCGCCAGCAGCCAAGACCTGAGTCAGGAGACCCAGTACTTC.

This sequence joins TRBV6-1 and TRBJ1-5, with 8 nucleotides matching TRBD1. The germline CDR1 and CDR2 sequences are MNHNS and SASEGT. V shed 8 bases and J 7 bases; nucleotides not matched to a gene: 13. The CDR3 is made up of 15 amino acids. CDR3 coding DNA: TGTGCCAGCCGACGTCGACAGGGGTTCAAGCAGCCCCAGCATTTT. Its protein product is CASRRRQGFKQPQHF.

The chain links TRBV25-1 to TRBJ1-5; D remains unclear. CDR1 and CDR2 (germline): MGHDK, SYGVNS. Trimming took 2 bases from V and 2 from J, leaving 7 bases between them. There are 14 residues in the CDR3. The CDR3: CASSEQAGNQPQHF. The CDR3, as DNA: TGTGCCAGCAGTGAACAGGCGGGCAATCAGCCCCAGCATTTT.

This clonotype was counted a few times. The V and J genes are TRBV20-1 and TRBJ2-7; 9 nucleotides line up with TRBD2. The CDR3 loop spans 17 amino acids. The J segment lost 5 bases and the V segment lost 3 bases, leaving 17 bases of the junction unmatched. Per the germline V gene, CDR1 is DFQATT and CDR2 is SNEGSKA (reference sequence). The chain's CDR3 is CSARLQGGGRASHEQYF. CDR3 sequence (DNA): TGCAGTGCTAGGCTTCAGGGTGGCGGGAGGGCCTCTCACGAGCAGTACTTC.

There are a few counts of this clonotype. CDR3 loop: CASSLALGWEQYF. In DNA, the CDR3 is TGTGCCAGCAGCTTAGCTCTAGGCTGGGAGCAGTACTTC. V usage is TRBV7-2 and J usage is TRBJ2-7; no firm D call. Germline values: CDR1 SGHTA, CDR2 FQGNSA. The CDR3 spans 13 residues. Trimming took 0 bases from V and 7 from J, leaving 10 bases between them.

The V gene is TRBV10-3, the J gene TRBJ1-1; D is undetermined. From germline, CDR1 is ENHRY and CDR2 SYGVKD. The CDR3 has 14 amino acids. The V end was cut by 2 bases, the J end by 0 bases, with 7 bases between. This chain's CDR3 is CAISEGVMNTEAFF. The CDR3 DNA reads TGTGCCATCAGTGAGGGGGTTATGAACACTGAAGCTTTCTTT.

V usage is TRBV4-1 and J usage is TRBJ2-3; 7 nucleotides match TRBD2. Germline CDR1 and CDR2: MGHRA and YSYEKL. The CDR3 has 15 amino acids. CDR3 residues: CGKWMGEGPTDTQYF. CDR3 sequence (DNA): TGCGGCAAGTGGATGGGGGAGGGCCCCACAGATACGCAGTATTTT.

V usage is TRBV6-2 or TRBV6-3 and J usage is TRBJ2-1; 8 bases line up with TRBD1. The CDR3 totals 18 residues. V shed 2 bases, J shed 4 bases, and the junction held 13 bases outside the gene matches. Germline CDR1 and CDR2: MNHEY and SVGEGT. Here the CDR3 reads CASSYPEGGQGYYNEQFF. The CDR3 DNA is TGTGCCAGCAGTTACCCCGAAGGTGGACAGGGTTATTACAATGAGCAGTTCTTC.

J is TRBJ2-2 and V is TRBV4-3; the D gene is possibly TRBD2 (5 bases). In germline, CDR1 is LGHNA, CDR2 YSLEER. The ends were cut back, 0 bases at V and 1 base at J, with 18 bases in the middle. This CDR3 has 19 residues. The CDR3 loop is CASSQDLLRVVRNTGELFF. The CDR3 DNA sequence: TGCGCCAGCAGCCAAGATCTCTTGAGGGTCGTGAGGAACACCGGGGAGCTGTTTTTT.

The rearrangement links TRBV4-1 to TRBJ2-7, with 12 bases fitting TRBD2. The germline V gene has CDR1 MGHRA and CDR2 YSYEKL. The CDR3 extends over 16 amino acids. V trimming: 3 bases; J trimming: 5 bases; junction bases outside the gene matches: 8. The CDR3 is CASSQPTSGRGNEQYF. The CDR3 coding sequence is TGCGCCAGCAGCCAGCCGACTAGCGGGAGAGGGAACGAGCAGTACTTC.

The chain couples TRBV7-8 to TRBJ2-5; possibly TRBD1 or TRBD2 for D (6 bases each). Per the germline V gene, CDR1 is SGHVS and CDR2 is FQNEAQ. Trimming shortened V by 4 bases and J by 0 bases, and 15 bases separated the two germline ends. The CDR3 is made up of 16 amino acids. The chain's CDR3 is CASSSRLGGYQETQYF. Written as DNA, the CDR3 is TGTGCCAGCAGCTCACGACTAGGGGGGTACCAAGAGACCCAGTACTTC.

This clonotype was detected many times. The V and J genes are TRBV7-2 and TRBJ2-2; TRBD2 agrees at 8 bases. V shed 2 bases, J shed 6 bases, and the junction held 11 bases outside the gene matches. The length of the CDR3 is 17 residues. Per the germline V gene, CDR1 is SGHTA and CDR2 is FQGNSA. CDR3 residues: CASSLWRLGREAGELFF. CDR3 coding DNA: TGTGCCAGCAGCTTATGGCGTCTGGGGCGGGAGGCCGGGGAGCTGTTTTTT.